These T cell receptor beta chains were read from a single sample in a study of T cells of healthy individuals. Each CDR3 protein is one row after TCRdb ran MiXCR on the 5' RACE reads. The sample lists approximately 50,000 distinct CDR3 sequences; around 15% were seen once. The receptors stem from a human donor in good health. CDR3s include the opening cysteine and the closing phenylalanine or tryptophan. Each record gives: J gene, V gene, D gene, clone size, CDR3 DNA, CDR3 protein. D genes are given only for firm matches. Size values are once, few and many counts, or a class for expanded clones, and some rows have none.

J gene: TRBJ2-7; V gene: TRBV7-9; D gene: TRBD2; clone size: -; CDR3 DNA: TGTGCCAGCAGCTTAGTACTAGCGGGAAGCGAGCAGTACTTC; CDR3 protein: CASSLVLAGSEQYF
J gene: TRBJ1-4; V gene: TRBV7-3; D gene: -; clone size: once; CDR3 DNA: TGTGCCAGCAGCTTAACGGACAGTTACGCACCTTTTCGAGAAAAACTGTTTTTT; CDR3 protein: CASSLTDSYAPFREKLFF
J gene: TRBJ2-1; V gene: TRBV20-1; D gene: TRBD2; clone size: -; CDR3 DNA: TGCAGTGCTACAAGCGGGAGCTCCTACAATGAGCAGTTCTTC; CDR3 protein: CSATSGSSYNEQFF
J gene: TRBJ1-1; V gene: TRBV4-1; D gene: -; clone size: once; CDR3 DNA: TGCGCCAGCAGCCAAGTCACAGGGAGTACTGAAGCTTTCTTT; CDR3 protein: CASSQVTGSTEAFF
J gene: TRBJ1-5; V gene: TRBV20-1; D gene: -; clone size: many; CDR3 DNA: TGCAGTGCTAGAGATCTCACGGGGAGTCAGCCCCAGCATTTT; CDR3 protein: CSARDLTGSQPQHF
J gene: TRBJ2-7; V gene: TRBV11-2; D gene: -; clone size: -; CDR3 DNA: TGTGCCAGCAGCCCCCGCGGTGGGGTTAGTGCCTACGAGCAGTACTTC; CDR3 protein: CASSPRGGVSAYEQYF
J gene: TRBJ1-1; V gene: TRBV5-6; D gene: TRBD1; clone size: few; CDR3 DNA: TGTGCCAGCAGCTTGGAGGGACAGGGAGAGACTGAAGCTTTCTTT; CDR3 protein: CASSLEGQGETEAFF
J gene: TRBJ2-7; V gene: TRBV4-2; D gene: -; clone size: large; CDR3 DNA: TGTGCCAGCAGCCAAGTCCCCTACGAGCAGTACTTC; CDR3 protein: CASSQVPYEQYF
J gene: TRBJ2-4; V gene: TRBV9; D gene: -; clone size: -; CDR3 DNA: TGTGCCAGCAGCGCTTCAGTAGCCAAAAACATTCAGTACTTC; CDR3 protein: CASSASVAKNIQYF
J gene: TRBJ2-3; V gene: TRBV5-1; D gene: -; clone size: few; CDR3 DNA: TGCGCCAGCAGCTCCGGAGGAGACACAGATACGCAGTATTTT; CDR3 protein: CASSSGGDTDTQYF
J gene: TRBJ1-1; V gene: TRBV30; D gene: -; clone size: few; CDR3 DNA: TGTGCCTGGAGCGCCAACACGAACACTGAAGCTTTCTTT; CDR3 protein: CAWSANTNTEAFF
J gene: TRBJ1-1; V gene: TRBV29-1; D gene: TRBD1; clone size: -; CDR3 DNA: TGCAGCGCCCAAAGGACAGGGAAGGGCACTGAAGCTTTCTTT; CDR3 protein: CSAQRTGKGTEAFF
J gene: TRBJ2-3; V gene: TRBV27; D gene: -; clone size: many; CDR3 DNA: TGTGCCAGCAGTCTCAGACAGACCCTTAGCACAGATACGCAGTATTTT; CDR3 protein: CASSLRQTLSTDTQYF
J gene: TRBJ2-7; V gene: TRBV5-1; D gene: -; clone size: -; CDR3 DNA: TGCGCCAGCGGACCCAACAGGGAACCCTACGAGCAGTACTTC; CDR3 protein: CASGPNREPYEQYF
J gene: TRBJ1-5; V gene: TRBV11-2; D gene: -; clone size: many; CDR3 DNA: TGTGCCAGCAGCCTAATACAGGGCGGGAATCAGCCCCAGCATTTT; CDR3 protein: CASSLIQGGNQPQHF
J gene: TRBJ2-3; V gene: TRBV5-8; D gene: -; clone size: many; CDR3 DNA: TGTGCCAGCAGCTTTCGTGGGTGGGGCACAGATACGCAGTATTTT; CDR3 protein: CASSFRGWGTDTQYF
J gene: TRBJ2-7; V gene: TRBV3-1; D gene: -; clone size: few; CDR3 DNA: TGTGCCAGCAGCCAGGGTCTCGCGGAGCAGTACTTC; CDR3 protein: CASSQGLAEQYF
J gene: TRBJ2-7; V gene: TRBV6-2/TRBV6-3; D gene: TRBD1; clone size: many; CDR3 DNA: TGTGCCAGCACCCGGGACAGGGATAATTCCTACGAGCAGTACTTC; CDR3 protein: CASTRDRDNSYEQYF
J gene: TRBJ2-7; V gene: TRBV20-1; D gene: TRBD2; clone size: many; CDR3 DNA: TGCAGTGCTAGAGCGCGTTTACTAGCGGTTTCCTACGAGCAGTACTTC; CDR3 protein: CSARARLLAVSYEQYF
J gene: TRBJ2-5; V gene: TRBV7-9; D gene: TRBD2; clone size: many; CDR3 DNA: TGTGCCAGCAGCTTATCCGAAGCGGGGCGGCGCGAGACCCAGTACTTC; CDR3 protein: CASSLSEAGRRETQYF
J gene: TRBJ2-4; V gene: TRBV20-1; D gene: -; clone size: many; CDR3 DNA: TGCAGTGCCCCCTCTATGACCAAAAACATTCAGTACTTC; CDR3 protein: CSAPSMTKNIQYF
J gene: TRBJ2-7; V gene: TRBV7-2; D gene: -; clone size: few; CDR3 DNA: TGTGCCAGCAGCCAGGACTACTCCTACGAGCAGTACTTC; CDR3 protein: CASSQDYSYEQYF
J gene: TRBJ2-1; V gene: TRBV24-1; D gene: TRBD2; clone size: -; CDR3 DNA: TGTGCCACCAGTGATTTTACCGGGAGGGCTGGGAATGAGCAGTTCTTC; CDR3 protein: CATSDFTGRAGNEQFF
J gene: TRBJ1-2; V gene: TRBV5-5; D gene: -; clone size: few; CDR3 DNA: TGTGCCAGCAGCTTGGGGCAGGCCAACTATGGCTACACCTTC; CDR3 protein: CASSLGQANYGYTF
J gene: TRBJ2-4; V gene: TRBV20-1; D gene: TRBD2; clone size: many; CDR3 DNA: TGCAGTGCTAGGCCTGTAGCGGGAGGCGAAAACATTCAGTACTTC; CDR3 protein: CSARPVAGGENIQYF
J gene: TRBJ2-3; V gene: TRBV2; D gene: -; clone size: many; CDR3 DNA: TGTGCCAGCGTACAGGTGGGCACGCAGTATTTT; CDR3 protein: CASVQVGTQYF
J gene: TRBJ2-1; V gene: TRBV4-1; D gene: -; clone size: many; CDR3 DNA: TGCGCCAGCAGCCAAGAGTTGGGGATAGCTGGAGGTGAGCAGTTCTTC; CDR3 protein: CASSQELGIAGGEQFF
J gene: TRBJ2-7; V gene: TRBV7-2; D gene: -; clone size: -; CDR3 DNA: TGTGCCAGCAGCTTAAATCTGGTCGAGCAGTACTTC; CDR3 protein: CASSLNLVEQYF
J gene: TRBJ1-2; V gene: TRBV6-2/TRBV6-3; D gene: -; clone size: -; CDR3 DNA: TGTGCCAGCAGCCCACCGACAGAGGGCTACACCTTC; CDR3 protein: CASSPPTEGYTF
J gene: TRBJ2-5; V gene: TRBV29-1; D gene: TRBD2; clone size: few; CDR3 DNA: TGCAGCGGGTGGAACGGGGGGGGAATGACCCAGTACTTC; CDR3 protein: CSGWNGGGMTQYF
J gene: TRBJ1-4; V gene: TRBV10-3; D gene: -; clone size: many; CDR3 DNA: TGTGCCATCAGTCAAGCGGGCAATCCGAAACTGTTTTTT; CDR3 protein: CAISQAGNPKLFF
J gene: TRBJ2-7; V gene: TRBV11-2; D gene: -; clone size: -; CDR3 DNA: TGTGCCAGCAGCTTAGATTACGGGGGATTTAACGAGCAGTACTTC; CDR3 protein: CASSLDYGGFNEQYF
J gene: TRBJ1-1; V gene: TRBV20-1; D gene: TRBD1; clone size: few; CDR3 DNA: TGCAGTGCTAAAGGGACAGGGGAAACTGAAGCTTTCTTT; CDR3 protein: CSAKGTGETEAFF
J gene: TRBJ2-2; V gene: TRBV5-4; D gene: TRBD2; clone size: -; CDR3 DNA: TGTGCCAGCAGCCGGGGGGGAACAGGGCGAAGCACCGGGGAGCTGTTTTTT; CDR3 protein: CASSRGGTGRSTGELFF
J gene: TRBJ2-2; V gene: TRBV28; D gene: TRBD2; clone size: few; CDR3 DNA: TGTGCCAGCAGTTTATCGACTAGCGGGGTCGGGGAGCTGTTTTTT; CDR3 protein: CASSLSTSGVGELFF
J gene: TRBJ2-5; V gene: TRBV20-1; D gene: -; clone size: many; CDR3 DNA: TGCAGTGCTAGAGGGACAGCTAAGGGGGAGACCCAGTACTTC; CDR3 protein: CSARGTAKGETQYF
J gene: TRBJ2-1; V gene: TRBV4-3; D gene: -; clone size: many; CDR3 DNA: TGCGCCAGCAGCCAAAAGGGCAATGAGCAGTTCTTC; CDR3 protein: CASSQKGNEQFF
J gene: TRBJ2-3; V gene: TRBV9; D gene: TRBD2; clone size: once; CDR3 DNA: TGTGCCAGCAGCGTAGCCGGCGGGGGGAGCACAGATACGCAGTATTTT; CDR3 protein: CASSVAGGGSTDTQYF
J gene: TRBJ2-7; V gene: TRBV11-2; D gene: TRBD1; clone size: few; CDR3 DNA: TGTGCCAGCAGCTTAGGAGGGGGCCTCTACGAGCAGTACTTC; CDR3 protein: CASSLGGGLYEQYF
J gene: TRBJ1-2; V gene: TRBV12-3/TRBV12-4; D gene: TRBD1; clone size: many; CDR3 DNA: TGTGCCAGCGTAAACAGGGGGGACTATGGCTACACCTTC; CDR3 protein: CASVNRGDYGYTF
J gene: TRBJ1-1; V gene: TRBV5-1; D gene: -; clone size: few; CDR3 DNA: TGCGCCAGCAGCTTTCAGGGTGGGGCTTTCTTT; CDR3 protein: CASSFQGGAFF
J gene: TRBJ1-4; V gene: TRBV9; D gene: -; clone size: few; CDR3 DNA: TGTGCCAGCAGCGTAGGACCGAGCGGTAATGAAAAACTGTTTTTT; CDR3 protein: CASSVGPSGNEKLFF